This TCR beta chain was recorded in a study of cytomegalovirus exposure and HLA in healthy donors (dated by TCRdb to the late 2010s). A note on the overall study: According to an earlier analysis of several hundred of the donors, roughly 180 million T cells yielded roughly 100 million unique TCR beta sequences and approximately 300 Gb of sequence data. Approximately 330 gigabases of sequencing data and around 85 million unique TCR sequences made up an early release that covered 640 HLA-typed donors. The genetic ancestry cluster associated with self-reported Caucasian donors included about 81% of the roughly 400 genotyped donors. The aim of the study was to test whether cataloging public T cell receptors could identify signatures of past pathogen exposure. The study used immunosequencing to profile the T cell repertoires of approximately 640 subjects and linked those repertoires to cytomegalovirus serostatus. In addition to the first cohort of 666 subjects, a separate validation cohort of around 110 different subjects was used. The study combined high-throughput TCR immunosequencing, statistical association of individual TCRs with disease status, and machine learning to predict cytomegalovirus infection status. A later analysis re-analyzed previously published TCR beta repertoires from approximately 700 donors and added high-resolution HLA genotyping to study TCR occurrence patterns. The later analysis used no new phenotypic data to find candidate immune exposures, relying instead on TCR beta sequences and their occurrence across donors. To decide whether each TCR beta V gene segment behaved as functional or pseudogenic, an earlier analysis of nearly 600 of the donors relied on high-throughput TCR beta sequencing. Donor age, sex, ethnicity and CMV serostatus were compiled alongside the repertoire data. Genome-wide SNP genotypes for about 65% of the roughly 670 donors were used in a later genetic analysis, which treated that subset as a discovery cohort. Every repertoire in the discovery cohort had been generated on one and the same sequencing platform. Class I and class II HLA loci were covered by the typing at four-digit resolution. The number of typed donors differed by locus: roughly 620-640 for A, B, C, DRB1 and DQB1; approximately 530 for DQA1; 606 for DPA1; and around 450 for DPB1. Five DR-DQ haplotypes were treated as single units for association and clustering because of strong linkage in the cohort. Across around 400 genotyped donors of the cohort, an average of roughly 250,000 unique TCR beta nucleotide sequences per donor were sequenced, and 15% to 20% of those sequences were non-productive.

As encoded in the germline V gene, CDR1 is LGHNT while CDR2 is FRNRAP. The CDR3 goes from the cysteine to the phenylalanine over 12 residues. Here the CDR3 DNA is all that survives: 36 bases in frame from base 1. V gives up 6 bases and J gives up 11 bases, and the segment between their germline ends measures 16 bases. Receptor amplification or capture employed the immunoSEQ multiplex PCR assay. For the multiplex PCR, a mixture combining 60 forward primers for TCR Vbeta segments and 13 reverse primers for TCR Jbeta segments was used. The CDR3 region of rearranged TCR beta genes was amplified from genomic DNA with a multiplex PCR assay. The Illumina HiSeq System was used to sequence the amplified TCR beta libraries as 87-base-pair reads. Per the original workflow: A later analysis tallied around 80 million unique TCR beta chains across the 666 repertoires, and around 12 million of those chains were shared by two or more donors. Raw reads were error-corrected and collapsed into unique sequences with a nearest-neighbor algorithm that merged closely related sequences to remove PCR and sequencing errors. Alignment of CDR3 sequences to IMGT reference sequences was used to assign V, D and J gene segments. For a sequence to be retained, at least a six-nucleotide match to both a V gene segment and a J gene segment was required. A rearrangement was called productive if the CDR3 had no stop codons and remained in frame with V and J, and every other rearrangement was called non-productive. CDR3 was defined by IMGT convention, running from the second conserved V-encoded cysteine to the conserved J-encoded phenylalanine. In an earlier analysis of approximately 590 of the donors, sequences lacking an unambiguous match to a single V gene segment were excluded. An earlier analysis of approximately 590 of the donors called V segments functional above 56.7% productive rearrangements and segregating when the between-donor standard deviation exceeded 5%. A statistical classification framework was built for diagnosing cytomegalovirus status from the catalog of TCR beta chain sequences. V and J gene assignment, in a later analysis, came from comparing TCR nucleotide sequences with IMGT/GENE-DB human TR gene sequences. In a later analysis, CDR3 sequences and most-parsimonious VDJ recombination scenarios were assigned using the TCRdist pipeline. In a later analysis, each TCR beta chain was defined by its CDR3 amino acid sequence together with its V-gene family, and reads lacking a unique V-gene family were excluded. As a way to deal with suspected cross-contamination and a sequencing artifact, a later analysis dropped roughly 620 nucleotide sequences that were highly shared and had low generation probability. In a later analysis, a clonal expansion index was calculated for each public chain from normalized within-repertoire ranks of inferred template counts. A later analysis computed generation probabilities with a VDJ recombination model fitted to out-of-frame rearrangements, and checked the results against IGoR. In a later analysis, hypergeometric tests were used to score TCR-TCR, TCR-HLA and TCR-CMV co-occurrence, with a repertoire-size bias correction applied to TCR pairs. False discovery rates were estimated in a later analysis by permuting HLA or CMV assignments 20 times. In a later analysis, co-occurring TCRs were grouped with DBSCAN, and TCRdist sequence similarity was added when clustering was performed within HLA-allele-positive subsets. For co-occurrence clustering, repertoires with fewer than 30,000 or more than 120,000 public chains were excluded, along with 5 or 6 repertoires with anomalous nucleotide sharing. TCRdb carries this immuneACCESS record with in-frame sequences only. Its versions omit some clonotypes, under half of them owing to an unresolved V gene in the studies checked, with the rest unexplained. The D gene and trimming were derived from the DNA, and the V and J assignments and clone size from that table. The sample table contains roughly 180,000 clones; only one count was recorded for just under 80% of them. Approximately 2.9% of the sample is in the top ten clones.

What the research found in general, with its limitations: In a later analysis, over 15,000 TCR beta sequences were associated with specific HLA alleles at a false discovery rate of 0.05. Immune exposure information for the cohort was limited to CMV serostatus. Broadly in line with IMGT annotations, most TCR beta V segments showed up in productive rearrangements about 87% or about 30% of the time in an earlier analysis of approximately 600 of the donors. In both the original and validation cohorts, the classifier was reported to diagnose cytomegalovirus status with high specificity and sensitivity. This cohort had only TCR beta chains sequenced, and the lack of alpha or paired-chain data limited which features could be detected. Most TCR sequences were observed very rarely across donors, whereas some public TCRs were present in many individuals. In a later genetic analysis, fewer N-insertions in productive TCRs were reported among donors in an Asian-associated ancestry cluster than the roughly 700-donor mean. Assigning TCR associations to individual alleles was difficult when HLA alleles, especially DR and DQ, strongly co-occurred. According to the authors, the approach could potentially be generalized to other disease states and immunological phenotypes. Correlated functional status among segregating V segments might be attributable to linkage disequilibrium, but an unknown experimental factor could not be ruled out. Because the 87-base-pair reads could not distinguish some IMGT-functional V segments, including TRBV6-2 and TRBV6-3, those segments were excluded. A few of the identified cytomegalovirus-associated TCR beta chains were confirmed in vitro to be specific for cytomegalovirus antigens. A later analysis found that most CMV-associated TCR beta chains appeared HLA-restricted, with HLA associations seemingly driven largely by CMV exposure. The study gave a list of over 150 TCR beta chains associated with cytomegalovirus. V-gene and J-gene trimming of TCR beta chains was associated with a missense DCLRE1C variant in a later genetic analysis, and the association was replicated in an independent cohort. Over 15 rarely observed V segments, including chromosome 9 orphons, were excluded from the earlier analysis of several hundred of the donors because counts were too low. According to a later analysis, parvovirus B19, influenza, CMV and Epstein-Barr virus appeared linked to several top co-occurrence clusters. A cluster of highly shared sequence variants was judged likely to represent a technical artifact of the sequencing pipeline. In a later analysis, HLA-associated TCR beta chains showed more clonal expansion and lower generation probabilities than non-associated chains that were equally common. According to a later analysis, TCR association rates differed among HLA loci, with DRB1 alleles showing the most associated TCRs and HLA-C alleles showing the fewest. A further reported finding was that TCR beta sequences accurately predicted the HLA-A and HLA-B alleles for most subjects in the first cohort. Roughly uniform sequencing depth across donors was assumed in presence/absence analyses, although this assumption may not hold. HLA typing was unavailable for some donors at each locus, so association tests used only the typed subset.

A word on this clone: The specificity of this receptor is unknown. Base qualities are not at hand, and no much larger clone is one base apart.

In total, approximately 610 healthy bone marrow donors made up the cohort. At the time of sampling, every cohort member was nominally healthy, though immune exposures that went unrecorded were likely present. The donor tested CMV seronegative, placing the donor among the 300 to 400 seronegative members of the cohort. A peripheral blood sample was provided by each donor, and peripheral blood mononuclear cells were used for TCR beta sequencing. Genomic DNA extraction from the blood cell samples was performed with the Qiagen DNeasy Blood Extraction Kit. Sample: PBMCs. This sequence was found in a female donor in good health and CMV-seronegative. This chain is built from TRBV12-5 and TRBJ1-1; TRBD1 might be the D gene, on 6 matching bases. In nucleotide form, the sequence is TGTGCTAGTGGCCCCGAACAGGGTCGGGCTTTCTTT. Translation gives CASGPEQGRAFF.